A selection of T cell receptor beta chains follows, all from one sample in a study of CD8 T cells in Susac syndrome. TCRdb re-called the immunoSEQ multiplex PCR reads through MiXCR, storing one row per CDR3 protein. Here the sample spans about 90,000 distinct CDR3 sequences, 95% to 96% being singletons. The sequenced sample was CD8+ T cells from PBMCs. All receptors come from a human donor with Susac syndrome. Both conserved end residues are part of each CDR3. Fields, in order: V gene, J gene, clone size, D gene, CDR3 protein, CDR3 DNA. A D gene is named only where the DNA matches it firmly. Clone size appears in some rows only: once, few, many, or a class for an expanded clone.

v_call: TRBV28; j_call: TRBJ1-5; clone_size: NA; d_call: NA; cdr3_aa: CASRRSRGQPQHF; cdr3_nt: TGTGCCAGCAGGCGTTCCAGAGGCCAGCCCCAGCATTTT
v_call: TRBV9; j_call: TRBJ2-5; clone_size: NA; d_call: NA; cdr3_aa: CASGTDQETQYF; cdr3_nt: TGTGCCAGCGGTACAGATCAAGAGACCCAGTACTTC
v_call: TRBV20-1; j_call: TRBJ2-7; clone_size: NA; d_call: NA; cdr3_aa: CSASGTDSYEQYF; cdr3_nt: TGCAGTGCTTCCGGGACGGACTCCTACGAGCAGTACTTC
v_call: TRBV10-3; j_call: TRBJ2-1; clone_size: NA; d_call: NA; cdr3_aa: CAIVAREGGEQFF; cdr3_nt: TGTGCCATCGTAGCCAGGGAAGGTGGTGAGCAGTTCTTC
v_call: TRBV19; j_call: TRBJ2-4; clone_size: NA; d_call: NA; cdr3_aa: CASSIGPMGLIQYF; cdr3_nt: TGTGCCAGTAGTATCGGACCTATGGGGCTCATTCAGTACTTC
v_call: TRBV15; j_call: TRBJ1-1; clone_size: once; d_call: NA; cdr3_aa: CATSRRAGADTEAFF; cdr3_nt: TGTGCCACCAGCAGGCGGGCAGGGGCCGACACTGAAGCTTTCTTT
v_call: TRBV29-1; j_call: TRBJ1-5; clone_size: NA; d_call: NA; cdr3_aa: CSVELGGTDQPQHF; cdr3_nt: TGCAGCGTTGAATTGGGGGGAACTGATCAGCCCCAGCATTTT
v_call: TRBV6-5; j_call: TRBJ1-2; clone_size: NA; d_call: NA; cdr3_aa: CASSYALVQGYTF; cdr3_nt: TGTGCCAGCAGTTACGCACTCGTACAGGGCTACACCTTC
v_call: TRBV20-1; j_call: TRBJ2-1; clone_size: NA; d_call: NA; cdr3_aa: CSARVRGDLWANEQFF; cdr3_nt: TGCAGTGCTAGAGTCAGAGGGGACCTCTGGGCCAATGAGCAGTTCTTC
v_call: TRBV7-2; j_call: TRBJ2-3; clone_size: NA; d_call: TRBD1; cdr3_aa: CASSFAGGGTDTQYF; cdr3_nt: TGTGCCAGCAGCTTTGCAGGGGGCGGCACAGATACGCAGTATTTT
v_call: TRBV18; j_call: TRBJ2-1; clone_size: once; d_call: NA; cdr3_aa: CASSPAQADQFF; cdr3_nt: TGTGCCAGCTCACCCGCACAAGCAGATCAGTTCTTC
v_call: TRBV3-1; j_call: TRBJ1-4; clone_size: NA; d_call: NA; cdr3_aa: CASSLIEGLTTNEKLFF; cdr3_nt: TGTGCCAGCAGCCTTATAGAGGGCCTTACGACTAATGAAAAACTGTTTTTT
v_call: TRBV29-1; j_call: TRBJ2-1; clone_size: NA; d_call: NA; cdr3_aa: CSVEGGEEAYNEQFF; cdr3_nt: TGCAGCGTTGAAGGAGGGGAAGAAGCCTACAATGAGCAGTTCTTC
v_call: TRBV7-2; j_call: TRBJ2-1; clone_size: NA; d_call: NA; cdr3_aa: CASNPSITNYNEQFF; cdr3_nt: TGTGCCAGCAACCCGAGCATCACTAATTACAATGAGCAGTTCTTC
v_call: TRBV6-1; j_call: TRBJ2-2; clone_size: NA; d_call: NA; cdr3_aa: CASSRRQGSWRNTGELFF; cdr3_nt: TGTGCCAGCTCACGTCGTCAAGGGTCGTGGCGGAACACCGGGGAGCTGTTTTTT
v_call: TRBV5-5; j_call: TRBJ1-2; clone_size: NA; d_call: NA; cdr3_aa: CASPGRRSLIVHYGYTF; cdr3_nt: TGTGCCAGCCCCGGTAGAAGAAGCCTGATTGTCCACTATGGCTACACCTTC
v_call: TRBV9; j_call: TRBJ1-1; clone_size: NA; d_call: NA; cdr3_aa: CASSVARAANTEAFF; cdr3_nt: TGTGCCAGCAGCGTAGCTAGGGCAGCTAACACTGAAGCTTTCTTT
v_call: TRBV20-1; j_call: TRBJ1-5; clone_size: NA; d_call: NA; cdr3_aa: CSALSSNQPQHF; cdr3_nt: TGCAGTGCCCTAAGTAGCAATCAGCCCCAGCATTTT
v_call: TRBV20-1; j_call: TRBJ2-1; clone_size: once; d_call: TRBD2; cdr3_aa: CSARGLAGSYNEQFF; cdr3_nt: TGCAGTGCTAGGGGACTAGCGGGCTCCTACAATGAGCAGTTCTTC
v_call: TRBV29-1; j_call: TRBJ1-2; clone_size: NA; d_call: TRBD1; cdr3_aa: CSTGGTDYGYTF; cdr3_nt: TGCAGCACTGGAGGGACAGACTATGGCTACACCTTC
v_call: TRBV19; j_call: TRBJ1-1; clone_size: NA; d_call: NA; cdr3_aa: CASSIGVGTEAFF; cdr3_nt: TGTGCCAGTAGTATCGGGGTGGGCACTGAAGCTTTCTTT
v_call: TRBV3-1; j_call: TRBJ2-7; clone_size: NA; d_call: NA; cdr3_aa: CASSQDRDNKFHEQYF; cdr3_nt: TGTGCCAGCAGCCAAGATCGGGACAACAAGTTCCACGAGCAGTACTTC
v_call: TRBV15; j_call: TRBJ2-2; clone_size: NA; d_call: TRBD1; cdr3_aa: CATSKDRANTGELFF; cdr3_nt: TGTGCCACCAGCAAGGACAGGGCGAACACCGGGGAGCTGTTTTTT
v_call: TRBV18; j_call: TRBJ1-4; clone_size: NA; d_call: TRBD1; cdr3_aa: CASSPPTGGDEKLFF; cdr3_nt: TGTGCCAGCTCACCACCGACAGGGGGTGATGAAAAACTGTTTTTT
v_call: TRBV11-2; j_call: TRBJ2-1; clone_size: NA; d_call: NA; cdr3_aa: CASSETDGTYNEQFF; cdr3_nt: TGTGCCAGCAGCGAGACAGACGGGACCTACAATGAGCAGTTCTTC
v_call: TRBV19; j_call: TRBJ1-2; clone_size: few; d_call: NA; cdr3_aa: CASKAYGYTF; cdr3_nt: TGTGCCAGTAAGGCGTATGGCTACACCTTC
v_call: TRBV27; j_call: TRBJ1-5; clone_size: NA; d_call: TRBD1; cdr3_aa: CASSPGTGGNQPQHF; cdr3_nt: TGTGCCAGCAGTCCCGGGACAGGGGGCAATCAGCCCCAGCATTTT
v_call: TRBV20-1; j_call: TRBJ2-2; clone_size: NA; d_call: NA; cdr3_aa: CSALRTRGRTGELFF; cdr3_nt: TGCAGTGCTTTAAGAACACGGGGTCGGACCGGGGAGCTGTTTTTT
v_call: TRBV7-3; j_call: TRBJ1-1; clone_size: NA; d_call: NA; cdr3_aa: CASSLGVGAVTEAFF; cdr3_nt: TGTGCCAGCAGCTTAGGGGTGGGGGCAGTCACTGAAGCTTTCTTT
v_call: TRBV7-2; j_call: TRBJ2-1; clone_size: once; d_call: NA; cdr3_aa: CASSLDFNEQFF; cdr3_nt: TGTGCCAGCAGCTTAGACTTCAATGAGCAGTTCTTC
v_call: TRBV10-3; j_call: TRBJ1-1; clone_size: NA; d_call: TRBD1; cdr3_aa: CAISERAGGNTEAFF; cdr3_nt: TGTGCCATCAGTGAGCGGGCAGGGGGGAACACTGAAGCTTTCTTT
v_call: TRBV3-1; j_call: TRBJ2-5; clone_size: NA; d_call: TRBD1; cdr3_aa: CASSHRTGRQETQYF; cdr3_nt: TGTGCCAGCAGCCATCGGACAGGGAGACAAGAGACCCAGTACTTC
v_call: TRBV4-2; j_call: TRBJ2-5; clone_size: NA; d_call: TRBD1; cdr3_aa: CASSQDLGRGETQYF; cdr3_nt: TGTGCCAGCAGCCAAGATCTAGGCAGGGGGGAGACCCAGTACTTC
v_call: TRBV7-9; j_call: TRBJ2-1; clone_size: NA; d_call: NA; cdr3_aa: CASSLTLGNEQFF; cdr3_nt: TGTGCCAGCAGCTTAACTTTGGGCAATGAGCAGTTCTTC
v_call: TRBV18; j_call: TRBJ1-2; clone_size: NA; d_call: TRBD1; cdr3_aa: CASSPSGGVDGYTF; cdr3_nt: TGTGCCAGCTCACCCTCAGGGGGCGTCGATGGCTACACCTTC
v_call: TRBV6-5; j_call: TRBJ2-7; clone_size: NA; d_call: NA; cdr3_aa: CASSYKDSSYEQYF; cdr3_nt: TGTGCCAGCAGTTACAAGGACAGCTCCTACGAGCAGTACTTC
v_call: TRBV28; j_call: TRBJ2-1; clone_size: NA; d_call: NA; cdr3_aa: CASSPPVYNEQFF; cdr3_nt: TGTGCCAGCAGTCCCCCCGTCTACAATGAGCAGTTCTTC
v_call: TRBV29-1; j_call: TRBJ2-1; clone_size: NA; d_call: NA; cdr3_aa: CSVVEDRNPFSYNEQFF; cdr3_nt: TGCAGCGTTGTAGAAGACAGAAATCCATTCTCCTACAATGAGCAGTTCTTC
v_call: TRBV20-1; j_call: TRBJ1-1; clone_size: NA; d_call: NA; cdr3_aa: CSTGYSLMNTEAFF; cdr3_nt: TGCAGTACCGGATACTCACTAATGAACACTGAAGCTTTCTTT
v_call: TRBV5-6; j_call: TRBJ2-7; clone_size: NA; d_call: NA; cdr3_aa: CASSLADSSYEQYF; cdr3_nt: TGTGCCAGCAGCTTGGCCGACAGCTCCTACGAGCAGTACTTC
v_call: TRBV15; j_call: TRBJ1-4; clone_size: NA; d_call: NA; cdr3_aa: CATSTAATNEKLFF; cdr3_nt: TGTGCCACCAGCACAGCCGCAACTAATGAAAAACTGTTTTTT
v_call: TRBV5-4; j_call: TRBJ2-1; clone_size: once; d_call: TRBD2; cdr3_aa: CASRQLAGGFNEQFF; cdr3_nt: TGTGCCAGCAGACAACTAGCGGGGGGCTTCAATGAGCAGTTCTTC